The 30 T cell receptor beta chains below all came from one sample that was sequenced in a study of human T cells and chemical hapten exposure. Sample time point: patch test 3, about 24 weeks after DPC sensitization. Treatment reported: therapeutic diphenylcyclopropenone sensitization with weekly scalp DPC. TCRdb re-called the RACE reads with MiXCR, one entry per CDR3 protein. Among some 110,000 distinct CDR3 sequences listed, approximately 11% were seen once. The sequenced sample was whole blood, obtained in connection with sensitization to the hapten diphenylcyclopropenone (DPC). The source is a woman aged 50 to 65 with alopecia areata. Some clones in this sample may be carry-over from other donors' samples.

The chain recombines TRBV10-3 with TRBJ2-1; TRBD1 is a possible D gene (5 bases). Germline assignment: CDR1 ENHRY and CDR2 SYGVKD. The ends were cut back, 8 bases at V and 5 bases at J, with 13 bases in the middle. This CDR3 spans 13 amino acids. The CDR3 bases are TGTGCCATCGCAGGGATCGCCGACAATGAGCAGTTCTTC. The encoded protein is CAIAGIADNEQFF.

The V call is TRBV12-3 or TRBV12-4, the J call TRBJ1-5, with a possible D match to TRBD1 (5 bases). Trimming cost V 5 bases and J 4 bases, with 15 bases left between them. This CDR3 has 15 amino acids. In DNA, the CDR3 is TGTGCCAGCAGTCCGGACACTCTTCGTAATCAGCCCCAGCATTTT. Translation gives CASSPDTLRNQPQHF.

This clonotype occurred many times. The chain combines TRBV12-3 or TRBV12-4 with TRBJ2-5; 8 positions agree with TRBD2. The CDR3 is 15 residues long. The trim removed 5 bases at V and 4 bases at J, leaving 9 bases unmatched. CDR3 protein: CASSPRGGLGETQYF. The CDR3, as DNA: TGTGCCAGCAGTCCCCGCGGGGGGCTAGGAGAGACCCAGTACTTC.

This clonotype showed up many times. The gene calls are TRBV29-1 and TRBJ2-3, with TRBD2 matching 15 bases. The V gene end was trimmed by 4 bases and the J gene end by 5 bases; junction bases not matched to a gene: 7. Germline V gene lookup returns CDR1 SQVTM and CDR2 ANQGSEA. This CDR3 region has 16 residues. The CDR3 DNA follows: TGCAGCGTTGGGACTAGCGGGAGGGCCGGAGGAGATACGCAGTATTTT. Translation gives CSVGTSGRAGGDTQYF.

The V and J genes are TRBV12-3 or TRBV12-4 and TRBJ2-3; D gene ambiguous. The CDR3 extends over 13 amino acids. V dropped 6 bases and J dropped 5 bases, with 12 bases sitting between them. In DNA, the CDR3 is TGTGCCAGCAGCTTACGGTGGCAAGATACGCAGTATTTT. Protein sequence: CASSLRWQDTQYF.

This clonotype has just a few counts. This CDR3 reads CSASVAGVDTQYF. The CDR3 bases are TGCAGTGCTAGTGTAGCGGGAGTAGATACGCAGTATTTT. This chain connects TRBV20-1 to TRBJ2-3, with 9 nucleotides matching TRBD2. V shed 3 bases and J 5 bases; nucleotides not matched to a gene: 3. CDR1 is DFQATT, CDR2 SNEGSKA, per germline (reference sequence). The CDR3 has 13 residues.

This clonotype was picked up many times. The V and J genes are TRBV28 and TRBJ1-1; TRBD1 is a possible D gene (5 bases). CDR3 length: 15 amino acids. Trimming took 4 bases from V and 1 from J, leaving 13 bases between them. Germline V lookup: CDR1 MDHEN, CDR2 SYDVKM. The CDR3 DNA follows: TGTGCCAGCAGTTCTCCCACAGACAGGAACACTGAAGCTTTCTTT. Translation gives CASSSPTDRNTEAFF.

The rearrangement uses TRBV7-2 and TRBJ2-1, with no clear D. This CDR3 is 11 amino acids long. Germline CDR1 SGHTA, CDR2 FQGNSA. Trimming took off 4 bases at V and 10 bases at J, with 8 bases between the two ends. CDR3 sequence (DNA): TGTGCCAGCAGCTGGATATCGGAGCAGTTCTTC. Translating it yields CASSWISEQFF.

The chain combines TRBV30 with TRBJ1-1; D is unresolved. Germline loops: CDR1 GTSNPN, CDR2 SVGIG (reference sequence). The V gene lost 7 bases and the J gene lost 1 base, with 7 bases spanning the gap. CDR3 length: 11 amino acids. CDR3 in amino acids: CALTGNTEAFF. CDR3 in DNA: TGTGCCTTGACCGGGAACACTGAAGCTTTCTTT.

Only a few counts were recorded for this clonotype. The chain is built from TRBV13 and TRBJ2-5; TRBD1 might be the D (6 bases). The CDR3 loop spans 16 amino acids. Germline lookup yields CDR1 PRHDT and CDR2 FYEKMQ (reference sequence). The germline V and J ends were trimmed by 2 bases and 3 bases, with 16 bases remaining between them. In nucleotides, the CDR3 is TGTGCCAGCAGCTTAAGAGCCGGGACAACCGAAGAGACCCAGTACTTC. It specifies CASSLRAGTTEETQYF. The whole variable domain, filled in from reference TRBV13 and TRBJ2-5, reads AAGVIQSPRHLIKEKRETATLKCYPIPRHDTVYWYQQGPGQDPQFLISFYEKMQSDKGSIPDRFSAQQFSDYHSELNMSSLELGDSALYFCASSLRAGTTEETQYFGPGTRLLVL.

This clonotype was seen more than once but under ten times. The chain uses TRBV6-6 and TRBJ2-2; 8 bases fit TRBD1. This CDR3 spans 15 amino acids. Germline V CDR1 and CDR2: MNHNY, SVGAGI (reference sequence). Trimming took 6 bases from V and 7 from J; bases not matched to a gene: 10. The CDR3 DNA reads as TGTGCCAGCAGCACCGACAGGGGACCTGGCGGGGAGCTGTTTTTT. Protein: CASSTDRGPGGELFF.

This chain joins TRBV6-6 and TRBJ1-5; TRBD1 agrees at 8 bases. This CDR3 is 14 amino acids long. Trimming took 6 bases from V and 6 from J; bases not matched to a gene: 7. Germline CDR1 and CDR2: MNHNY and SVGAGI (reference sequence). The CDR3 nucleotides are TGTGCCAGCAGGCCCACAGGGGGGGGTCAGCCCCAGCATTTT. It codes for CASRPTGGGQPQHF.

The chain uses TRBV5-6 and TRBJ2-7; D tentatively reads TRBD1 or TRBD2 (5 bases each). Trimming cost V 6 bases and J 5 bases, with 21 bases left between them. Germline V CDR1 and CDR2: SGHDT, YYEEEE. The CDR3 is 15 residues long. The CDR3 region has the DNA TGTGCCAGCACCCCAGGGACCGAACTTCGGGACGAGCAGTACTTC. The encoded protein is CASTPGTELRDEQYF.

This chain connects TRBV20-1 to TRBJ1-5; no reliable D call. V lost 4 bases and J lost 3, with 13 bases in between. Germline CDR1 is DFQATT and CDR2 is SNEGSKA (reference sequence). This CDR3 comprises 14 residues. The CDR3 loop is CSAMRTENNQPQHF. The DNA of the CDR3 is TGCAGTGCTATGCGGACCGAAAACAATCAGCCCCAGCATTTT.

Ten or more counts support this clonotype. The CDR3 region has the DNA TGTGCCAGCAGCCCGGGAAGTCGGGAGACCCAGTACTTC. It translates to CASSPGSRETQYF. The J gene is TRBJ2-5, the V gene TRBV5-4, with D possibly matching TRBD2 (5 bases). Germline V gene data show CDR1 as SGHNT and CDR2 as YYREEE (reference sequence). The CDR3 length is 13 residues. V was trimmed by 4 bases and J by 5 bases, leaving 12 bases between them.

This chain joins TRBV4-1 and TRBJ1-1; TRBD1 matches 7 bases. V shed 6 bases, J shed 0 bases, and the junction held 4 bases outside the gene matches. From germline, CDR1 is MGHRA and CDR2 YSYEKL. The CDR3 runs to 14 residues. CDR3 nucleotide sequence: TGCGCCAGCAGTTCCGGACAGGTGAACACTGAAGCTTTCTTT. Translated, it gives CASSSGQVNTEAFF.

A few counts support this clonotype. The CDR3 DNA follows: TGCAGTGAGGCTCCGGGACTTTCCGACGAGCAGTACTTC. The encoded protein is CSEAPGLSDEQYF. V and J are TRBV20-1 and TRBJ2-7; D might be TRBD2 (6 bases). This CDR3 contains 13 residues. V was clipped by 7 bases and J by 5 bases, with 18 bases between them. Germline lookup yields CDR1 DFQATT and CDR2 SNEGSKA (reference sequence).

This clonotype was recorded a few times. The J gene is TRBJ2-5, the V gene TRBV20-1, with D unclear. Trimming removed 3 bases at V and 2 bases at J, with 7 bases between. There are 12 residues in the CDR3. Germline lookup yields CDR1 DFQATT and CDR2 SNEGSKA (reference sequence). The DNA of the CDR3 is TGCAGTGCTAGGGCCGCACAAGAGACCCAGTACTTC. It specifies CSARAAQETQYF.

The chain has TRBV3-1 and TRBJ1-1; 10 bases line up with TRBD1. The CDR3 consists of 14 residues. V dropped 0 bases and J dropped 14; count of bases not matched to a gene: 9. CDR1 and CDR2 from the germline V gene are LGHDT and YNNKEL (reference sequence). The CDR3 bases are TGTGCCAGCAGCCAAGATCTCGACAGGGGGCCCCGCTTCTTT. This sequence encodes CASSQDLDRGPRFF.

This clonotype was recorded at least ten times. This sequence joins TRBV29-1 and TRBJ2-3; D possibly corresponds to TRBD2 (6 bases). V was shortened by 7 bases and J by 0 bases, with 20 bases between the two germline ends. The CDR3 consists of 16 residues. Germline V gene data show CDR1 as SQVTM and CDR2 as ANQGSEA. The CDR3 is CSAPGVAEMSTDTQYF. CDR3 in DNA: TGCAGCGCCCCGGGGGTAGCGGAGATGAGCACAGATACGCAGTATTTT.

This clonotype was seen many times. For the CDR3, the DNA is TGCGCCAGCAGCTTGGATGGGCTGAACACTGAAGCTTTCTTT. Amino acid sequence: CASSLDGLNTEAFF. The J gene is TRBJ1-1, the V gene TRBV5-1; D gene uncertain. CDR1 and CDR2 (germline): SGHRS, YFSETQ. The ends were cut back, 0 bases at V and 0 bases at J, with 6 bases in the middle. CDR3 size: 14 residues.

The CDR3 loop reads CASSSPGALEQYF. CDR3 nucleotides: TGTGCCAGCAGTTCCCCGGGAGCCTTGGAGCAGTATTTT. The chain couples TRBV12-3 or TRBV12-4 to TRBJ2-3, with a weak D call TRBD2 (6 bases). The V and J ends lost 4 bases and 11 bases respectively, with 16 bases between them. The CDR3 loop spans 13 amino acids.

In its sample, this clonotype was seen a few times. The rearrangement uses TRBV7-6 and TRBJ1-1; D might be TRBD1 (5 bases). Trimming removed 4 bases at V and 0 bases at J, with 21 bases between. The CDR3 is 18 amino acids. Germline CDR1 reads SGHVS; CDR2 reads FNYEAQ. For the CDR3, the DNA is TGTGCCAGCAGCTACAACCCCCGCCAGGGCTTCATGAACACTGAAGCTTTCTTT. Amino acids: CASSYNPRQGFMNTEAFF.

For this clonotype: A much larger clonotype is one base distant, so this may be a read error. This chain uses TRBV30 with TRBJ2-1; 7 bases fit TRBD1. This CDR3 region has 13 residues. Germline loops: CDR1 GTSNPN, CDR2 SVGIG (reference sequence). The V segment lost 8 bases and the J segment 9 bases; nucleotides outside the gene matches: 13. The CDR3 nucleotides read TGTGCCGGAGAGGGAACAGGGGCCGCTGAGCAGTTCTTC. Translation gives CAGEGTGAAEQFF.

The rearrangement joins TRBV28 to TRBJ1-2; 7 positions agree with TRBD1. This CDR3 is 14 amino acids long. Germline loops: CDR1 MDHEN, CDR2 SYDVKM. J gave up 6 bases and V 6 bases, and 10 bases lay outside the gene matches. The CDR3 sequence: CASRPGQVADGYTF. CDR3 nucleotide sequence: TGTGCCAGCAGACCCGGACAGGTGGCCGATGGCTACACCTTC.

This clonotype was seen a handful of times. The rearrangement joins TRBV6-6 to TRBJ2-7; D is possibly TRBD1 (5 bases). The V gene lost 6 bases and the J gene lost 1 base, with 19 bases spanning the gap. CDR1 is MNHNY and CDR2 is SVGAGI in the germline V gene (reference sequence). The CDR3 is 16 residues long. This CDR3 is CASSLAMTELSYEQYF. As DNA, the CDR3 is TGTGCCAGCAGCCTCGCGATGACAGAACTTTCCTACGAGCAGTACTTC.

This clonotype has at least ten counts. This rearrangement joins TRBV15 to TRBJ2-1; no clear D. V was clipped by 0 bases and J by 9 bases, with 12 bases between them. CDR3 length equals 14 residues. Germline V gene lookup returns CDR1 LNHNV and CDR2 YYDKDF (reference sequence). The CDR3 DNA follows: TGTGCCACCAGCAGAGATCTAGGGTTCGGTGAGCAGTTCTTC. The encoded protein is CATSRDLGFGEQFF.

The V call is TRBV20-1, the J call TRBJ2-3; 9 bases match TRBD1. The CDR3 has 14 residues. The trim removed 1 base at V and 7 bases at J, leaving 6 bases unmatched. Germline loops: CDR1 DFQATT, CDR2 SNEGSKA (reference sequence). Here the CDR3 DNA reads TGCAGTGCTAGAGCACAGGGGGCCCCAAATACGCAGTATTTT. Residues: CSARAQGAPNTQYF.

This clonotype appeared a few times. V gene TRBV27 combines with J gene TRBJ1-1; 7 bases fit TRBD1. The ends lost 5 bases at V and 4 bases at J; junction bases unmatched: 4. Looked up from germline, CDR1 is MNHEY and CDR2 is SMNVEV (reference sequence). CDR3 length: 13 amino acids. As DNA, the CDR3 is TGTGCCAGCAGTATCGCAGGGGGCACTGAAGCTTTCTTT. Amino acid sequence: CASSIAGGTEAFF.

The rearrangement links TRBV6-5 to TRBJ2-7; 7 nucleotides align to TRBD1. V lost 5 bases to trimming and J lost 1 base; unmatched junction nucleotides: 8. Germline lookup yields CDR1 MNHEY and CDR2 SVGAGI. The CDR3 covers 15 residues. The CDR3 sequence is CASSQDRVESYEQYF. The CDR3 DNA reads as TGTGCCAGCAGTCAAGACAGGGTAGAGTCCTACGAGCAGTACTTC.